This entry describes one T cell receptor (beta chain). The target antigen is unknown. The sample comes from a study of cytomegalovirus exposure and HLA in healthy donors. In the PCR, 60 Vbeta and 13 Jbeta primers were used. Method: immunoSEQ multiplex PCR; TCRdb's copy keeps in-frame clones and lacks some. In the table there are under 250,000 clones, roughly 78% of which are singletons. General study points: Immune exposure was documented only through CMV serostatus.

V lost 0 bases to trimming and J lost 4 bases, with 9 bases between them. This CDR3 has 14 amino acids. CDR1 is SGHVS and CDR2 is FNYEAQ in the germline V gene. The rearrangement joins TRBV7-6 to TRBJ1-1; D is uncertain. Sequenced input: PBMCs. The sequence derives from a boy aged 5-17 years in good health and CMV-seronegative. CDR3 DNA: TGTGCCAGCAGCTTAGCCCCGGGTGGCACTGAAGCTTTCTTT. Protein sequence: CASSLAPGGTEAFF.